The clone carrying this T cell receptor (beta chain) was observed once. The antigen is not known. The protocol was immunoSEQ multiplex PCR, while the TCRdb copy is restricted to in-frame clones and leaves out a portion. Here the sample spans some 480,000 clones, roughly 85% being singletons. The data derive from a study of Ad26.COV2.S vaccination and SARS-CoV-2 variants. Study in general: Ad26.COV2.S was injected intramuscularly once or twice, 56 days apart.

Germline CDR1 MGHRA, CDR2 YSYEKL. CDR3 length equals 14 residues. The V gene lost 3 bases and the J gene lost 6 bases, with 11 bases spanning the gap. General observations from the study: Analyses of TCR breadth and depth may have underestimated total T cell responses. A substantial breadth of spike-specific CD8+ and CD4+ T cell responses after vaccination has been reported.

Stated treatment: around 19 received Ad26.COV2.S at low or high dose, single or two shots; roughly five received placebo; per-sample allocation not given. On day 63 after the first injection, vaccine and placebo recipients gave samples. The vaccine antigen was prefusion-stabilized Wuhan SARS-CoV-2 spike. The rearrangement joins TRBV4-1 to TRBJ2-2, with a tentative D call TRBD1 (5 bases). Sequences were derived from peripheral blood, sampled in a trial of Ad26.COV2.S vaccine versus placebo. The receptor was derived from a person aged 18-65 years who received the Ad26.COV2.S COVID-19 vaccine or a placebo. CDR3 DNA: TGCGCCAGCAGCCAGACAGTTTTCCCCGGGGAGCTGTTTTTT. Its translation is CASSQTVFPGELFF.